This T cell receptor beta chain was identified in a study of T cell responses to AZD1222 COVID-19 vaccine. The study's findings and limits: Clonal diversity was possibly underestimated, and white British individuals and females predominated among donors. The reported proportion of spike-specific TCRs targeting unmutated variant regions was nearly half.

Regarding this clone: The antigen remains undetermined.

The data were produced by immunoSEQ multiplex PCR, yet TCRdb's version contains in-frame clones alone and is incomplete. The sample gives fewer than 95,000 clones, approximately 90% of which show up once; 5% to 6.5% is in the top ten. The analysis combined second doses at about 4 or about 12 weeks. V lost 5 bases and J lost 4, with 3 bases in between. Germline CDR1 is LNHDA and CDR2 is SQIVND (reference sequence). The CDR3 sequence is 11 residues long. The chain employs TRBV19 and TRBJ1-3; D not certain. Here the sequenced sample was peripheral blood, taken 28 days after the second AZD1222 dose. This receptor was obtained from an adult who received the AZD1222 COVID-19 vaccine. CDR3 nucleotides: TGTGCCAGTAGTTCAGGAAACACCATATATTTT. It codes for CASSSGNTIYF. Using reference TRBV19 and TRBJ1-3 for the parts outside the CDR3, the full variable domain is DGGITQSPKYLFRKEGQNVTLSCEQNLNHDAMYWYRQDPGQGLRLIYYSQIVNDFQKGDIAEGYSVSREKKESFPLTVTSAQKNPTAFYLCASSSGNTIYFGEGSWLTVV.